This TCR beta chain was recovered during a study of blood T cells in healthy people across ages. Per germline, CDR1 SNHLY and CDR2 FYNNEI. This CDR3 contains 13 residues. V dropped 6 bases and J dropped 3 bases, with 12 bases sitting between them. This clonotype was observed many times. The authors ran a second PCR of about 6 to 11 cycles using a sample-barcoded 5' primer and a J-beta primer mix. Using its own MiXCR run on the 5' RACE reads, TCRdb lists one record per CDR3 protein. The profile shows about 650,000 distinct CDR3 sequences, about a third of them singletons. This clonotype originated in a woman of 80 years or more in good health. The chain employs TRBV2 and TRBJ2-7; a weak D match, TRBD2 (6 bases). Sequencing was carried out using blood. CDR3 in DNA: TGTGCCAGCAGGACACCGGGACTCTACGAGCAGTACTTC. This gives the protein CASRTPGLYEQYF. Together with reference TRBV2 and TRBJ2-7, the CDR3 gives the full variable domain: EPEVTQTPSHQVTQMGQEVILRCVPISNHLYFYWYRQILGQKVEFLVSFYNNEISEKSEIFDDQFSVERPDGSNFTLKIRSTKLEDSAMYFCASRTPGLYEQYFGPGTRLTVT.